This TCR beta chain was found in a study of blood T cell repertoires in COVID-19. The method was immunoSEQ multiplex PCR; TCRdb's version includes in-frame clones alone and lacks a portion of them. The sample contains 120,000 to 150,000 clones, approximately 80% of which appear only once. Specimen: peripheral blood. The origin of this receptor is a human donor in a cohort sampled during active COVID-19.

This CDR3 reads CASSPSQTGGYTF. The DNA for the CDR3 is TGTGCCAGCAGCCCGTCCCAGACAGGTGGCTACACCTTC. This sequence joins TRBV3-1 (or the pseudogene TRBV3-2) and TRBJ1-2, with a weak D call TRBD1 (6 bases). Trimming took off 4 bases at V and 7 bases at J, with 13 bases between the two ends. The CDR3 covers 13 residues. Germline V gives CDR1 LGHDT, CDR2 YNNKEL (reference sequence).